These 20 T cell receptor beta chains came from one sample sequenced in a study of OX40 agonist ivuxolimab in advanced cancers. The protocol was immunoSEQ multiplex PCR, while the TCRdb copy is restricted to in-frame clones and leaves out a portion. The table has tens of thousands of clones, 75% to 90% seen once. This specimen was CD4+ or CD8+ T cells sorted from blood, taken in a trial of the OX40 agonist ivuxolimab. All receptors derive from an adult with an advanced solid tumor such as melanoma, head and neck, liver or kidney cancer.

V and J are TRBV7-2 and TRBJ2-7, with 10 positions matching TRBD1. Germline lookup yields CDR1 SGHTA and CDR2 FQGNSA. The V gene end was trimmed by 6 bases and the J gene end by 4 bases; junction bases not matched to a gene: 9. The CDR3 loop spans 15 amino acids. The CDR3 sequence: CASSRRGQGLYEQYF. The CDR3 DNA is TGTGCCAGCAGTCGAAGGGGACAGGGGTTGTACGAGCAGTACTTC.

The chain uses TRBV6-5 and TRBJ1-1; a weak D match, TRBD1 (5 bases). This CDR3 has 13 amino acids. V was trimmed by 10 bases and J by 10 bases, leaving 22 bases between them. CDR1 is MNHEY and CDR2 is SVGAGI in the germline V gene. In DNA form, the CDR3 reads TGTGCCACTTGCAGGGCAGTAGGTTTGGGAGCTTTCTTT. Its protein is CATCRAVGLGAFF.

CDR3 DNA: TGTGCCAGCAGCTTCAGACAGGGCTCACGCTCTGGGGCCAACGTCCTGACTTTC. Protein product: CASSFRQGSRSGANVLTF. The gene calls are TRBV5-6 and TRBJ2-6; 7 bases are a match to TRBD1. The CDR3 extends over 18 amino acids. Per the germline V gene, CDR1 is SGHDT and CDR2 is YYEEEE. Losses at the gene ends were 2 bases for V and 0 bases for J; bases not matched to a gene: 8.

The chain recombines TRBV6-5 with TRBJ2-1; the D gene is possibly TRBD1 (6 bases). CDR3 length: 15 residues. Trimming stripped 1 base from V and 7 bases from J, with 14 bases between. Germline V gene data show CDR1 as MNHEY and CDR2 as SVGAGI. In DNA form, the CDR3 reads TGTGCCAGCAGTTACTGGGGGCTCTCAGGGAATGAGCAGTTCTTC. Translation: CASSYWGLSGNEQFF.

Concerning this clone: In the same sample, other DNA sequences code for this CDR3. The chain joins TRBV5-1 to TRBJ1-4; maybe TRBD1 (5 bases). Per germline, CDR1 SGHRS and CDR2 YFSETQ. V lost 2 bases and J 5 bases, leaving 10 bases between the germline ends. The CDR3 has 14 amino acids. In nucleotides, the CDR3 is TGCGCCAGCAGCTTAGGCCAGGGCAATGAAAAACTGTTTTTT. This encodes CASSLGQGNEKLFF.

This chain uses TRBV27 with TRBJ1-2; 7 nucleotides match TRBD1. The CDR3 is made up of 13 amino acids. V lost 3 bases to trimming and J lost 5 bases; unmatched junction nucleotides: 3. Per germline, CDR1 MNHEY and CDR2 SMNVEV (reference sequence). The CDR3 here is CASSLGRGYGYTF. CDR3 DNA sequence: TGTGCCAGCAGTTTGGGCAGGGGGTATGGCTACACCTTC.

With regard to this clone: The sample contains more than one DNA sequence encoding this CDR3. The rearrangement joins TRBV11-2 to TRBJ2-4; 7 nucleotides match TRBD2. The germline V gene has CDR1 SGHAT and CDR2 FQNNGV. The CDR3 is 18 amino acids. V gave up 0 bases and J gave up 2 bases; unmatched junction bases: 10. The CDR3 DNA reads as TGTGCCAGCAGCTTAGATCCTCTAGCGGACGGGACCAAAAACATTCAGTACTTC. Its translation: CASSLDPLADGTKNIQYF.

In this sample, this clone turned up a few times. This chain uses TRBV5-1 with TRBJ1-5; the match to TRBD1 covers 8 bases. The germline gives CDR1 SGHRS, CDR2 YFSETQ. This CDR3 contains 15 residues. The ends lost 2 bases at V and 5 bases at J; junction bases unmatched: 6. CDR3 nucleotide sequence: TGCGCCAGCAGCTTATGGACAGGGCGAGATCAGCCCCAGCATTTT. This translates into CASSLWTGRDQPQHF.

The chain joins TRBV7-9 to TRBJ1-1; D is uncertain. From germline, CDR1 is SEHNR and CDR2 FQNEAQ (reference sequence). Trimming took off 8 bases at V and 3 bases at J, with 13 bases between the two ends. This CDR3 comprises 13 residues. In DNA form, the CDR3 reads TGTGCCAGCCGTGCGGACGGATACACTGAAGCTTTCTTT. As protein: CASRADGYTEAFF.

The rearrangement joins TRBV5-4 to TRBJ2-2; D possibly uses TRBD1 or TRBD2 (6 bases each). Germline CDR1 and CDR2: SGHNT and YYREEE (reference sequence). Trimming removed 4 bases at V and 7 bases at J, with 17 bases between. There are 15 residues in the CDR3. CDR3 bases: TGTGCCAGCAGCCGAGGGGGGACCAGGGTCGGGGAGCTGTTTTTT. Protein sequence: CASSRGGTRVGELFF.

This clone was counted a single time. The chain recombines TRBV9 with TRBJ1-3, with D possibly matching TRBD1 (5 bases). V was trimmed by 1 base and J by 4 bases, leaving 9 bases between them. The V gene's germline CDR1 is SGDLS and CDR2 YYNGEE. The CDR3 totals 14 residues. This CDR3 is CASSVTGTGNTIYF. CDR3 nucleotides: TGTGCCAGCAGCGTAACTGGGACGGGAAACACCATATATTTT.

The CDR3 coding sequence is TGCAGCGCCCGGACAGGGGGCGCAGATACGCAGTATTTT. Translated, it gives CSARTGGADTQYF. The rearrangement links TRBV29-1 to TRBJ2-3, with 11 bases that match TRBD1. This CDR3 contains 13 residues. CDR1 and CDR2 (germline): SQVTM, ANQGSEA. J lost 4 bases, V lost 7 bases, and 4 bases had no gene match.

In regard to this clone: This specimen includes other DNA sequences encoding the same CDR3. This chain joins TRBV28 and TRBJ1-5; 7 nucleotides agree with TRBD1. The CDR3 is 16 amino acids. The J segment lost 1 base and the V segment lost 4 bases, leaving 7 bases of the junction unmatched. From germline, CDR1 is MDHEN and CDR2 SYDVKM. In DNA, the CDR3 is TGTGCCAGCAGTTCCCTATGGGACAGAAGCAATCAGCCCCAGCATTTT. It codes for CASSSLWDRSNQPQHF. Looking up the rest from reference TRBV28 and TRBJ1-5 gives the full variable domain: DVKVTQSSRYLVKRTGEKVFLECVQDMDHENMFWYRQDPGLGLRLIYFSYDVKMKEKGDIPEGYSVSREKKERFSLILESASTNQTSMYLCASSSLWDRSNQPQHFGDGTRLSIL.

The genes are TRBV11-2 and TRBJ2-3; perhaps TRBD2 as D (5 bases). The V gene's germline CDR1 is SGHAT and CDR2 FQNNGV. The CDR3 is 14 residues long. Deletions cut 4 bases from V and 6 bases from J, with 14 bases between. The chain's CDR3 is CASSSRADGDTQYF. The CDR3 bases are TGTGCCAGCAGCTCGCGAGCGGATGGGGATACGCAGTATTTT.

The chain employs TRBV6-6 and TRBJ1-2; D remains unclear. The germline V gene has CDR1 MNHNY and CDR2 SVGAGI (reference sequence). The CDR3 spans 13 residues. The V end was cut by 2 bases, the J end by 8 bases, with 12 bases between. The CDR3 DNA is TGTGCCAGCAGTTACAGGAGCTTAGGGGGCTACACCTTC. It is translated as CASSYRSLGGYTF.

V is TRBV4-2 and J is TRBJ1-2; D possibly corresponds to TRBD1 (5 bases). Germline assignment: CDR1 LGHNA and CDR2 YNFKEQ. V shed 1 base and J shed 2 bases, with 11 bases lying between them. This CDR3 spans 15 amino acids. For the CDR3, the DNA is TGTGCCAGCAGCCAAGCAGGGACCCAAAACTATGGCTACACCTTC. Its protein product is CASSQAGTQNYGYTF.

The CDR3, as DNA: TGTGCCAGTAGGCCGGGAGTCGGCAGGGGCATGAACACTGAAGCTTTCTTT. Its protein product is CASRPGVGRGMNTEAFF. This chain links TRBV19 with TRBJ1-1; a possible D gene is TRBD1 (6 bases). Trimming pared 6 bases from V and 0 bases from J, leaving 20 bases between. CDR3 length equals 17 residues. The germline gives CDR1 LNHDA, CDR2 SQIVND (reference sequence).

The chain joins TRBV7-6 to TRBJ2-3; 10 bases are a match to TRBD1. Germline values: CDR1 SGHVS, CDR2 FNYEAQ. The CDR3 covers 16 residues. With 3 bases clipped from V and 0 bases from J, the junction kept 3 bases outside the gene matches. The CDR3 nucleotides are TGTGCCAGCAGCTTCACGGGACAGGGGAGCACAGATACGCAGTATTTT. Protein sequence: CASSFTGQGSTDTQYF. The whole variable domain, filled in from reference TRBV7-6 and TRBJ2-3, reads GAGVSQSPRYKVTKRGQDVALRCDPISGHVSLYWYRQALGQGPEFLTYFNYEAQQDKSGLPNDRFSAERPEGSISTLTIQRTEQRDSAMYRCASSFTGQGSTDTQYFGPGTRLTVL.

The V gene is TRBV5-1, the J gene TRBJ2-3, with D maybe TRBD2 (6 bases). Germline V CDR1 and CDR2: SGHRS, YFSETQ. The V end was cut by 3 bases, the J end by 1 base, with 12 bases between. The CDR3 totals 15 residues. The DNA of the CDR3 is TGCGCCAGCAGCTCTGGCGGGACCCGCACAGATACGCAGTATTTT. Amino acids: CASSSGGTRTDTQYF.

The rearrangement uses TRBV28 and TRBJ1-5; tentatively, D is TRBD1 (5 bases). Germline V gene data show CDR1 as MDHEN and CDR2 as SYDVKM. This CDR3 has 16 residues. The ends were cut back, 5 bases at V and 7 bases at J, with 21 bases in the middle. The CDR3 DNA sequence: TGTGCCAGCAGTCCACCCAGTGGCCCGGGGGACCAGCCCCAGCATTTT. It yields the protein CASSPPSGPGDQPQHF.